This is a list of T cell receptor beta chains from one sample in a study of siplizumab effects on memory and regulatory T cells. Profiling relied on immunoSEQ multiplex PCR, and the TCRdb table lists in-frame clones only, not all of them. In the table there are 90,000 to 120,000 clones, roughly 93% of which are singletons. Sequencing was performed on Tregs sorted from blood. The receptors shown here come from a human donor in good health. The CDR3 runs from the conserved cysteine through the conserved F or W. A D gene is named only where the DNA matches it firmly. The size entry is marked missing in some rows and otherwise reads once, few, many or a size class.

j_call,clone_size,d_call,v_call,cdr3_nt,cdr3_aa
TRBJ1-2,-,-,TRBV5-6,TGTGCCAGCAGCTTGGCCGGGTTCAGGGGTGCCTATGGCTACACCTTC,CASSLAGFRGAYGYTF
TRBJ1-4,-,-,TRBV4-2,TGTGCCAGCAGCCAAGTGGGGGTAACGCGCGAAAAACTGTTTTTT,CASSQVGVTREKLFF
TRBJ2-1,once,-,TRBV10-2,TGCGCCAGCAGTGAGCCCCGGGGGACTTGGCGGAGTTCCTACAATGAGCAGTTCTTC,CASSEPRGTWRSSYNEQFF
TRBJ2-1,-,TRBD2,TRBV10-3,TGTGCCACGGAGCGGGACTACTACAATGAGCAGTTCTTC,CATERDYYNEQFF
TRBJ1-1,once,-,TRBV14,TGTGCCAGCAGCCAAGGAGGAAGGCGCACTGAAGCTTTCTTT,CASSQGGRRTEAFF
TRBJ1-1,-,-,TRBV10-1,TGCGCCAGCAGTGAGTTTGGTCTTCGGGGGCGGATAACTGAAGCTTTCTTT,CASSEFGLRGRITEAFF
TRBJ2-1,-,-,TRBV11-3,TGTGCCAGCAGCTTAGGGGTGGGGGGACTTTACAATGAGCAGTTCTTC,CASSLGVGGLYNEQFF
TRBJ1-1,-,-,TRBV5-1,TGCGCCAGCAGCTTCGGTCGGGTGGTTGGCACTGAAGCTTTCTTT,CASSFGRVVGTEAFF
TRBJ1-5,-,-,TRBV6-1,TGTGCCAGCAGTGAAGGGACGGTTAGCAATCAGCCTCAGCATTTT,CASSEGTVSNQPQHF
TRBJ1-1,-,TRBD1,TRBV19,TGTGCCAGTAGGCCGACAGGGGGCTGGACTGAAGCTTTCTTT,CASRPTGGWTEAFF
TRBJ1-2,-,TRBD1,TRBV5-4,TGTGCCAGCAGCTTCCTTAGGGGGCGAGGCTACACCTTC,CASSFLRGRGYTF
TRBJ2-1,-,-,TRBV5-1,TGCGCCAGCAGCTTGGTGGGGCAAAGCTCCTACAATGAGCAGTTCTTC,CASSLVGQSSYNEQFF
TRBJ2-1,-,-,TRBV4-2,TGTGCCAGCTCCCCCAGCGCAACCTACAATGAGCAGTTCTTC,CASSPSATYNEQFF
TRBJ1-5,-,-,TRBV21-1,TGTGCCAGCAGCTCCTACCCGGAGGGACGGGAACTTAATCAGCCCCAGCATTTT,CASSSYPEGRELNQPQHF
TRBJ2-1,-,TRBD2,TRBV29-1,TGCAGCGTCCTCGGGCGCCTAGCGGGAGTGTTAGGCTTCGAGCAGTTCTTC,CSVLGRLAGVLGFEQFF
TRBJ1-2,-,TRBD1,TRBV9,TGTGCCAGCAGCGTTCCGGGACAGGGACCCATGGGCTACACCTTC,CASSVPGQGPMGYTF
TRBJ2-5,-,-,TRBV27,TGTGCCATCCTCTCTCTGGGAGGGGGGGCCGTAGAGACCCAGTACTTC,CAILSLGGGAVETQYF
TRBJ1-2,-,-,TRBV14,TGTGCCAGCAGCCAAGAGAAGGCCGGTGGCTACACCTTC,CASSQEKAGGYTF
TRBJ2-7,-,-,TRBV6-5,TGTGCCAGCAGTTCGCCCGCACGAGGGCTAAGGCAGTACTTC,CASSSPARGLRQYF
TRBJ2-1,-,TRBD2,TRBV9,TGTGCCAGCAGCCCGGGACTAGCGGGACGAAACAATGAGCAGTTCTTC,CASSPGLAGRNNEQFF
TRBJ2-2,-,TRBD2,TRBV27,TGTGCCAGCAGTTTCAGAGCGGGGGGTACCGGGGAGCTGTTTTTT,CASSFRAGGTGELFF
TRBJ2-1,-,-,TRBV18,TGTGCCAGCTCACGGGACTCCATACCCAACAATGAGCAGTTCTTC,CASSRDSIPNNEQFF
TRBJ1-1,-,-,TRBV5-4,TGTGCCAGCCGCATGGGGGGCGCCGTGGGGGAAACTGAAGCTTTCTTT,CASRMGGAVGETEAFF
TRBJ2-3,-,-,TRBV7-9,TGTGCCAGCAGGGCTTACGGGAGTTCAGATACGCAGTATTTT,CASRAYGSSDTQYF
TRBJ1-6,-,-,TRBV6-5,TGTGCCAGCAAAGTACAGGCAGTTAATTCACCCCTCCACTTT,CASKVQAVNSPLHF
TRBJ1-5,-,-,TRBV4-3,TGCGCCAGCAGCCAAGGACGAGGTCAGCCCCAGCATTTT,CASSQGRGQPQHF
TRBJ1-2,-,-,TRBV30,TGTGCCTGGAACAGGATCTATGGCTACACCTTC,CAWNRIYGYTF
TRBJ1-1,-,-,TRBV30,TGTGCCTGGAGTGTACTCCCTGCGGAGGCTGAAGCTTTCTTT,CAWSVLPAEAEAFF
TRBJ2-7,once,-,TRBV4-1,TGCGCCAGCAGCCAAGCTCCCAGACCCCCCGGCGAGCAGTACTTC,CASSQAPRPPGEQYF
TRBJ1-2,-,-,TRBV6-1,TGTGCCAGCTATGGGGGTCTACCCTATGGCTACACCTTC,CASYGGLPYGYTF
TRBJ2-5,-,-,TRBV2,TGTGCCAGCGGATTTGGGTACCAAGAGACCCAGTACTTC,CASGFGYQETQYF
TRBJ2-5,-,-,TRBV6-5,TGTGCCAGCAGCTTCAGCAGGGTTTCCGAGACCCAGTACTTC,CASSFSRVSETQYF
TRBJ1-2,-,-,TRBV11-3,TGTGCCAGCGCCCGCGGGGCTAACTATGGCTACACCTTC,CASARGANYGYTF
TRBJ2-6,-,-,TRBV4-1,TGCGCCAGCAGCCATGAGGGATCTGGGGCCAACGTCCTGACTTTC,CASSHEGSGANVLTF
TRBJ2-7,-,TRBD2,TRBV7-2,TGTGCCAGCAGCTTGACTAGCGGGGCCAACTACGAGCAGTACTTC,CASSLTSGANYEQYF
TRBJ1-3,-,-,TRBV30,TGTGCCTGGTCGGCTTTTAGCTCTGGAAACACCATATATTTT,CAWSAFSSGNTIYF
TRBJ1-1,-,-,TRBV5-6,TGTGCCAGCAGCTTGGGGGCAGATACTGAAGCTTTCTTT,CASSLGADTEAFF
TRBJ2-1,-,-,TRBV10-3,TGTGCCATCAGTGGACAGAAACTCCTTTACAATGAGCAGTTCTTC,CAISGQKLLYNEQFF
TRBJ1-2,-,-,TRBV2,TGTGCCAGCAGAGCAGGGGCCAGCTATGGCTACACCTTC,CASRAGASYGYTF
TRBJ1-1,-,-,TRBV6-1,TGTGCCAGCACCGAACGTATGAACACTGAAGCTTTCTTT,CASTERMNTEAFF